This record covers a single TCR beta chain. Its antigen is currently unknown. In TCRdb, the reads were re-called with MiXCR into one record per CDR3 protein. This table has roughly 500,000 distinct CDR3 sequences, about two fifths appearing once. This sample was taken from a study of T cell repertoires in cytomegalovirus infection. Study information: Selection of CMV epitopes for the study included recently identified HLA-C-restricted and well-studied HLA-B-restricted ones. Public TCR beta signatures indicated both CMV infection and matching HLA type.

Study-wide results and caveats: Individuals carrying CMV plus the relevant HLA were identified by cumulative frequency of public TCR beta families. CMV-specific HLA-C-restricted TCR beta clonotypes dominated the ex vivo response.

This clonotype was obtained from a human donor in good health (CMV status not recorded). Some clones in this sample may be carry-over from other donors' samples. The material sequenced was cultured PBMCs, taken from culture after CMV antigen stimulation.

CDR3 in amino acids: CASSSPTTSGSTDTQYF. CDR3 DNA: TGTGCCAGCAGCTCTCCTACGACTAGCGGGAGCACAGATACGCAGTATTTT. The rearrangement links TRBV6-6 to TRBJ2-3, with 10 positions matching TRBD2. CDR1 is MNHNY and CDR2 is SVGAGI in the germline V gene (reference sequence). CDR3 length: 17 amino acids. Trimming at V came to 6 bases and at J to 0 bases, leaving 9 bases not matched to a gene.